This T cell receptor gamma chain was identified during a study of Vδ1+ human thymocytes. Note on this clone: Its matching antigen is unknown.

After removal of 0 bases from V and 6 bases from J, the junction contained 8 bases not matched to a gene. Germline CDR1 reads EGSTGY; CDR2 reads YDSYTSSV. CDR3 size: 14 residues. The sorted cells were CD3+ Vdelta1+ Vdelta2- thymocytes from alphabeta-depleted thymus. Findings of the study overall: Despite high sort purity, approximately 20% of thymic T cell receptor delta sequences were Vdelta2. Thymic TRG and TRD repertoires appeared highly polyclonal, with Gaussian CDR3 length distributions.

RNA was extracted from the cells and then reverse transcribed. The CDR3 regions were amplified by multiplex PCR from V-gene primers to a constant-region primer. TCRdb applied CATT to the multiplex PCR reads for clone calling. Seen here are over 25,000 gamma-chain clones, roughly a fifth observed once, and the top ten hold approximately 1.7%. The sample taken for sequencing was Vdelta1+ gamma-delta thymocytes from the thymus. Stated subset: FACS-sorted CD3+ TCRalphabeta- TCRVdelta1+ TCRVdelta2- thymocytes. This clonotype originated in a boy under two years old who had congenital heart surgery. The J gene is TRGJ1 or TRGJ2, the V gene TRGV4. DNA of the CDR3: TGTGCCACCTGGGATGGGCCGAGTCCTTATAAGAAACTCTTT. Its protein product is CATWDGPSPYKKLF.